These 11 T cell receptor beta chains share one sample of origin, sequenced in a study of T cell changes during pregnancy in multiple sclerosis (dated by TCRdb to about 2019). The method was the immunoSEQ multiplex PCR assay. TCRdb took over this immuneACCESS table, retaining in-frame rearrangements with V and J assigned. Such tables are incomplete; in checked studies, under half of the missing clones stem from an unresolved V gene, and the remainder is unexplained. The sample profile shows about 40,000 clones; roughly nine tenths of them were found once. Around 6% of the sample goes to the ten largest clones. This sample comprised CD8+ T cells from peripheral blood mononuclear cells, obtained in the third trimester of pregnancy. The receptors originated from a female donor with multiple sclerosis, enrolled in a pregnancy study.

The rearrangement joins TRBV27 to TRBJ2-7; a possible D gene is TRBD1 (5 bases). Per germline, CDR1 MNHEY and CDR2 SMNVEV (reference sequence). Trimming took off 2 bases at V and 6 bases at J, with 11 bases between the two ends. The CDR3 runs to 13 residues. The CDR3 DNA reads TGTGCCAGCAGTTTAGGGTCTGGGGCCGAGCAGTACTTC. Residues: CASSLGSGAEQYF.

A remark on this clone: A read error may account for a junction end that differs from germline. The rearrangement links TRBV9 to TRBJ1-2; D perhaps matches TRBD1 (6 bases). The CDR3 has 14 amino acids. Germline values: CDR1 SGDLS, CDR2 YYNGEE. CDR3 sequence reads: CASSAPAQGLHLHF. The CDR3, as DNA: TGTGCCAGCAGCGCTCCGGCACAGGGTCTACATCTCCACTTC.

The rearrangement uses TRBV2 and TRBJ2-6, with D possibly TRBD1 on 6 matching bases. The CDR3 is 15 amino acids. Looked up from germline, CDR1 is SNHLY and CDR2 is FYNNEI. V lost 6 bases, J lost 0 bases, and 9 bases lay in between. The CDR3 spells CASRTGSSGANVLTF. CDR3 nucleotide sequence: TGTGCCAGCAGAACAGGGAGCTCTGGGGCCAACGTCCTGACTTTC.

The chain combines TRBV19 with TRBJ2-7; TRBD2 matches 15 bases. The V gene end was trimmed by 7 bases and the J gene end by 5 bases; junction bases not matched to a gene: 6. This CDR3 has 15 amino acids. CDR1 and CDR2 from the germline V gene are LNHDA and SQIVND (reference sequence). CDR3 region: CASNGLAGGPNEQYF. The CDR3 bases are TGTGCCAGTAACGGACTAGCGGGAGGGCCCAACGAGCAGTACTTC.

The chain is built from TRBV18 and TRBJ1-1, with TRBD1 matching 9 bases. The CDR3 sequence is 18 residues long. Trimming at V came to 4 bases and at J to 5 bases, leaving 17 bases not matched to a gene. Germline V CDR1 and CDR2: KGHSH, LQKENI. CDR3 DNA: TGTGCCAGCTCACAAAATCCCGGGACAGGGATTCGGGAAACTGAAGCTTTCTTT. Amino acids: CASSQNPGTGIRETEAFF.

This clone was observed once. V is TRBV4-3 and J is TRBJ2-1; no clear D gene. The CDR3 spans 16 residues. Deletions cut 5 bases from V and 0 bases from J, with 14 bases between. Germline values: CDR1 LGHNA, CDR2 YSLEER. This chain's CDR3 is CASSARHAGSYNEQFF. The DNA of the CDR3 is TGCGCCAGCAGCGCCAGACACGCCGGCTCCTACAATGAGCAGTTCTTC.

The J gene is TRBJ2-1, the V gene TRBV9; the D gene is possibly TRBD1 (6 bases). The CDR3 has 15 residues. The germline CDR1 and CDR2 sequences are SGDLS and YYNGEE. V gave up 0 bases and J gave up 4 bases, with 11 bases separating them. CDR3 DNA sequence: TGTGCCAGCAGCGTAGTGGGGGCAGAGTACAATGAGCAGTTCTTC. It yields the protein CASSVVGAEYNEQFF. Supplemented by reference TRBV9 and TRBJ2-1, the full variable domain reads DSGVTQTPKHLITATGQRVTLRCSPRSGDLSVYWYQQSLDQGLQFLIQYYNGEERAKGNILERFSAQQFPDLHSELNLSSLELGDSALYFCASSVVGAEYNEQFFGPGTRLTVL.

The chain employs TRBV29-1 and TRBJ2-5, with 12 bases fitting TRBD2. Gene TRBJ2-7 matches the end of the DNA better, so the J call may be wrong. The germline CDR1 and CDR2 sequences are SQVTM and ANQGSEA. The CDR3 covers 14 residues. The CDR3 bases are TGCAGCGTAGAGGGACTAGCGGGCTCCTACGAGCAGTACTTC. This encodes CSVEGLAGSYEQYF.

CDR3 DNA sequence: TGCGCCAGCAGCCAGACTCCGGGACTAGCGGGAGAGGGTGAGCAGTTCTTC. This gives the protein CASSQTPGLAGEGEQFF. The genes are TRBV4-1 and TRBJ2-1; 14 bases line up with TRBD2. The V and J ends lost 3 bases and 9 bases, in that order; junction bases with no gene match: 10. Germline V CDR1 and CDR2: MGHRA, YSYEKL. The CDR3 has 17 amino acids.

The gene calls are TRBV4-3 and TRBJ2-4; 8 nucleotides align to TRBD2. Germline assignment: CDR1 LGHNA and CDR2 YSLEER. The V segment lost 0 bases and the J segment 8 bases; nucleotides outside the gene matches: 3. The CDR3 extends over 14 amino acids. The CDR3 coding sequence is TGCGCCAGCAGCCAAGACCGGGAGGGTTACATTCAGTACTTC. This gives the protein CASSQDREGYIQYF.

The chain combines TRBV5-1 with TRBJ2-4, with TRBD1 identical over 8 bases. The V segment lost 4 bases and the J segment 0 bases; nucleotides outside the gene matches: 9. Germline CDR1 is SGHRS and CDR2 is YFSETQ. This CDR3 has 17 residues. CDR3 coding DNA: TGCGCCAGCAGCCTGGCAGGGGGCCCCTCAGCCAAAAACATTCAGTACTTC. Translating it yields CASSLAGGPSAKNIQYF.